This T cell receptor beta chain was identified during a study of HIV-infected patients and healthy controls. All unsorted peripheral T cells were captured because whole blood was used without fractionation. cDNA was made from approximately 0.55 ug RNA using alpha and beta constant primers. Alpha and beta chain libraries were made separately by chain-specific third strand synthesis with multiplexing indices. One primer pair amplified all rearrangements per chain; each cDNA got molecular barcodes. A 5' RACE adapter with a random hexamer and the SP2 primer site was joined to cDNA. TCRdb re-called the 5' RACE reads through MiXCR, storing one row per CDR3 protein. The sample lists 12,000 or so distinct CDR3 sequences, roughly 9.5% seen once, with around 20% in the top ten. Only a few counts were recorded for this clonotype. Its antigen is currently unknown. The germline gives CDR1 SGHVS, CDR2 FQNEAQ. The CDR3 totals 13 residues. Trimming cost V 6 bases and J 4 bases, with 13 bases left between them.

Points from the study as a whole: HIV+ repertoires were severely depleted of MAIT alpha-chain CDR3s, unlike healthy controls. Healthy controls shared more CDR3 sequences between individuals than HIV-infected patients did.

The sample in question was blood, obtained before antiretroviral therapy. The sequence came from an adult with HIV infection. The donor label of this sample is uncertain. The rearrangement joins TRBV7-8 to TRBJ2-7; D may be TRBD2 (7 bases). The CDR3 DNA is TGTGCCAGCAGGGGGGGGGCACAATACGAGCAGTACTTC. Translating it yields CASRGGAQYEQYF.